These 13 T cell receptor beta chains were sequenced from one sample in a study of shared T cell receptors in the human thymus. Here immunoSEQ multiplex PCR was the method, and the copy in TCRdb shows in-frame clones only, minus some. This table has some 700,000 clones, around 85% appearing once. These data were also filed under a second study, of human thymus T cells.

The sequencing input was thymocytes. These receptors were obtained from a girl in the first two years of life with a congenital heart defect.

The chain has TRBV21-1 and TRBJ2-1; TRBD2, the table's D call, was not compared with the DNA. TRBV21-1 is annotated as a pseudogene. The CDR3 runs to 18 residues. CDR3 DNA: TGTGCCAGCAGCAAAGAGCAGACTAGCGGGGGGCACTACAATGAGCAGTTCTTC. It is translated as CASSKEQTSGGHYNEQFF.

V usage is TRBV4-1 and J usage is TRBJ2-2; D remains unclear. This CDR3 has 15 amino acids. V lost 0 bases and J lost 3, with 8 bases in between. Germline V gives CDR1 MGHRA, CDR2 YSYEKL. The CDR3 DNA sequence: TGCGCCAGCAGCCAAGATAACAAGTACACCGGGGAGCTGTTTTTT. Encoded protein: CASSQDNKYTGELFF.

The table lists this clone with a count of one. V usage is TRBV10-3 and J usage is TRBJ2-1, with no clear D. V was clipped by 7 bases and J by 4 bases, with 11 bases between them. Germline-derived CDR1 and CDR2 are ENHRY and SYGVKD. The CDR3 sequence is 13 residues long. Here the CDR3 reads CAIKAGLYNEQFF. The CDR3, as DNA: TGTGCCATCAAGGCAGGCCTATACAATGAGCAGTTCTTC.

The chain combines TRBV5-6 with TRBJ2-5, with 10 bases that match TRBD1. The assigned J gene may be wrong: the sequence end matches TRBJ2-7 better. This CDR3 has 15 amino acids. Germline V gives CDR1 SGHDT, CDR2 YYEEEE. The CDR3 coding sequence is TGTGCCAGCAGCTTGGGGGACAGGGGCCCCTACGAGCAGTACTTC. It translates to CASSLGDRGPYEQYF.

CDR3 in amino acids: CATRDSNYGYTF. The DNA for the CDR3 is TGTGCCACAAGGGACAGCAACTATGGCTACACCTTC. The chain links TRBV27 to TRBJ1-2; 7 positions match TRBD1. V shed 10 bases and J 2 bases; nucleotides not matched to a gene: 4. The CDR3 has 12 amino acids. Germline V gene lookup returns CDR1 MNHEY and CDR2 SMNVEV (reference sequence).

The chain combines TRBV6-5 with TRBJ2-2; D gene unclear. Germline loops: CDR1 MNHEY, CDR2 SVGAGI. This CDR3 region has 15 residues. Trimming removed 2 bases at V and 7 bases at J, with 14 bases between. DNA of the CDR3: TGTGCCAGCAGTTACCCCCCCGTACCAGGCGGGGAGCTGTTTTTT. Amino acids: CASSYPPVPGGELFF.

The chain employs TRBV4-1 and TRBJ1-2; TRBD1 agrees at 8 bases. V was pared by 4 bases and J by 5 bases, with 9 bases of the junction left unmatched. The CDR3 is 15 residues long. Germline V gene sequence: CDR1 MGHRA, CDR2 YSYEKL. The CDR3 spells CASSPQYRGEYGYTF. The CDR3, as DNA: TGCGCCAGCAGCCCTCAGTACAGGGGGGAGTATGGCTACACCTTC.

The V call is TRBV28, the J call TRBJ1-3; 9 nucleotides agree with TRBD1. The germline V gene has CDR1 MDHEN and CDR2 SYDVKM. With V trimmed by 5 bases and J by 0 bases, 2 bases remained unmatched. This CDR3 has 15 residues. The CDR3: CASSPGQGSGNTIYF. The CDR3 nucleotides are TGTGCCAGCAGTCCGGGACAGGGCTCTGGAAACACCATATATTTT.

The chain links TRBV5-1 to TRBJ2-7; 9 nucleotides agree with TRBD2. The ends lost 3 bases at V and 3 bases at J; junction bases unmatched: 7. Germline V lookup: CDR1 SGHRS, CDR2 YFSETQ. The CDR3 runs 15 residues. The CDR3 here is CASSWGSGGHYEQYF. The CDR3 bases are TGCGCCAGCAGCTGGGGTAGCGGGGGACACTACGAGCAGTACTTC.

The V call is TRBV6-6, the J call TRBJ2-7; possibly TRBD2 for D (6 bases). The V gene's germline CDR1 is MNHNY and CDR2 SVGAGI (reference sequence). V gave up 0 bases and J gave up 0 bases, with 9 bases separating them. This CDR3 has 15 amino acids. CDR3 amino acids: CASSYSSGSSYEQYF. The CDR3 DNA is TGTGCCAGCAGTTACTCTAGCGGAAGCTCCTACGAGCAGTACTTC.

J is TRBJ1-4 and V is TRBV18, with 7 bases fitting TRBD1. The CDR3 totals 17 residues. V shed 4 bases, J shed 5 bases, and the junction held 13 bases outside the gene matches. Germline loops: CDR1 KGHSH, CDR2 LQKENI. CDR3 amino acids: CASSLLRRGQLNEKLFF. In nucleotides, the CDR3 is TGTGCCAGCTCACTACTTAGGAGGGGACAGCTGAATGAAAAACTGTTTTTT.

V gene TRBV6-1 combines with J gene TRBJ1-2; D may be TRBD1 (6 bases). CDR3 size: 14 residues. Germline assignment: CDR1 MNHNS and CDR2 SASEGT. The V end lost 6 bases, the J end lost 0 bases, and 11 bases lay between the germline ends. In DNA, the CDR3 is TGTGCCAGCAGGGCAGGGGTTTCTAACTATGGCTACACCTTC. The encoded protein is CASRAGVSNYGYTF.

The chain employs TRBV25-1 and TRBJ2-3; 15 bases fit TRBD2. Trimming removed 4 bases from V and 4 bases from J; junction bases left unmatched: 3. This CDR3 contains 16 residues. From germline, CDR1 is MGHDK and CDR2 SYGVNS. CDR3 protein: CASSARTSGGADTQYF. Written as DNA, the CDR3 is TGTGCCAGCAGTGCAAGGACTAGCGGGGGGGCAGATACGCAGTATTTT.